This is a list of T cell receptor beta chains from one sample in a study of T-cell reconstitution after alpha-beta-depleted transplantation in children. Via MiXCR, TCRdb re-called the PCR reads, giving one row per CDR3 protein. The sample lists 500,000 to 750,000 distinct CDR3 sequences; approximately 12% were seen once. This specimen consisted of PBMCs, mostly from graft donor cells, obtained 360 days after TCRalphabeta/CD19-depleted stem cell transplant. The receptors here all came from a male patient aged 10 to 17 who had a stem cell transplant for acute myeloid leukemia, so the T cells may come from the graft donor. Both conserved end residues are part of each CDR3. D genes are given only for firm matches. Clone size appears in some rows only: once, few, many, or a class for an expanded clone.

CDR3: CSVSRGSNQPQHF; DNA: TGCAGCGTTTCCCGGGGGAGCAATCAGCCCCAGCATTTT; J: TRBJ1-5; size: few; V: TRBV29-1; D: NA
CDR3: CATSRPGLPNTEAFF; DNA: TGTGCCACCAGCAGACCCGGGCTGCCAAACACTGAAGCTTTCTTT; J: TRBJ1-1; size: NA; V: TRBV15; D: NA
CDR3: CSAADRVSYNEQFF; DNA: TGCAGTGCTGCTGACAGGGTCTCCTACAATGAGCAGTTCTTC; J: TRBJ2-1; size: few; V: TRBV20-1; D: TRBD1
CDR3: CASSQEATVNYEQYF; DNA: TGTGCCAGCAGCCAAGAGGCGACAGTCAATTACGAGCAGTACTTC; J: TRBJ2-7; size: NA; V: TRBV4-2; D: NA
CDR3: CASSVLSSGNNEQFF; DNA: TGTGCCAGCAGTGTGCTTAGCTCGGGAAACAATGAGCAGTTCTTC; J: TRBJ2-1; size: NA; V: TRBV12-3/TRBV12-4; D: NA
CDR3: CASSTSGTSGFNEQFF; DNA: TGTGCCAGCAGTACCTCCGGGACTAGCGGTTTCAATGAGCAGTTCTTC; J: TRBJ2-1; size: NA; V: TRBV6-2/TRBV6-3; D: TRBD2
CDR3: CASTQQGAPYEQYF; DNA: TGTGCCAGCACCCAACAGGGTGCGCCTTACGAGCAGTACTTC; J: TRBJ2-7; size: NA; V: TRBV6-1; D: NA
CDR3: CATSKWGSGRAANEQYF; DNA: TGTGCCACCAGCAAGTGGGGTAGCGGGAGGGCCGCGAACGAGCAGTACTTC; J: TRBJ2-7; size: NA; V: TRBV15; D: TRBD2
CDR3: CASSLGFPSGGVTDTQYF; DNA: TGCGCCAGCAGCTTGGGATTTCCTAGCGGTGGGGTCACAGATACGCAGTATTTT; J: TRBJ2-3; size: NA; V: TRBV5-1; D: TRBD2
CDR3: CASSSIGGPSSYNEQFF; DNA: TGCGCCAGCAGTTCGATCGGGGGGCCTAGCTCCTACAATGAGCAGTTCTTC; J: TRBJ2-1; size: few; V: TRBV5-1; D: NA
CDR3: CASSYSLGLAGQETQYF; DNA: TGTGCCAGCAGCTACAGTCTGGGACTAGCGGGACAAGAGACCCAGTACTTC; J: TRBJ2-5; size: NA; V: TRBV3-1; D: TRBD2
CDR3: CSVVTGGGAPYEQYF; DNA: TGCAGCGTAGTAACAGGGGGCGGGGCCCCCTACGAGCAGTACTTC; J: TRBJ2-7; size: NA; V: TRBV29-1; D: TRBD1
CDR3: CASSIQRVSYEQYF; DNA: TGTGCCAGCAGTATACAGCGGGTTTCCTACGAGCAGTACTTC; J: TRBJ2-7; size: few; V: TRBV6-5; D: NA
CDR3: CSVEDFFLGYTF; DNA: TGCAGCGTTGAAGATTTCTTCCTCGGCTACACCTTC; J: TRBJ1-2; size: many; V: TRBV29-1; D: NA
CDR3: CSTRQGASPNEKLFF; DNA: TGCAGCACCCGACAGGGGGCGAGTCCGAATGAAAAACTGTTTTTT; J: TRBJ1-4; size: NA; V: TRBV29-1; D: TRBD1
CDR3: CASSQDRTGNTEAFF; DNA: TGCGCCAGCAGCCAAGATCGGACAGGGAACACTGAAGCTTTCTTT; J: TRBJ1-1; size: many; V: TRBV4-3; D: TRBD1
CDR3: CASSLAGTAAYEQYF; DNA: TGCGCCAGCAGCTTGGCCGGGACAGCGGCCTACGAGCAGTACTTC; J: TRBJ2-7; size: NA; V: TRBV5-1; D: TRBD1
CDR3: CASRVRASTDTQYF; DNA: TGTGCCAGCAGAGTCCGTGCTAGCACAGATACGCAGTATTTT; J: TRBJ2-3; size: few; V: TRBV12-3/TRBV12-4; D: NA